The clone carrying this T cell receptor beta chain was seen at least ten times. Unique molecular identifiers were used in preparing the TCRbeta library. MiXCR, run by TCRdb on the PCR reads, gives a single entry per CDR3 protein. The top ten hold 3% to 3.5% of the sample, which has fewer than 200,000 distinct CDR3 sequences, about 6.4% seen once. The source of the sample is a study of T-cell reconstitution after alpha-beta-depleted transplantation in children. Sequences were derived from PBMCs from the stem cell graft donor, sampled from the stem cell graft. The source of this sequence is a human donor who donated a stem cell graft to a child with Wiskott-Aldrich syndrome.

Here the CDR3 reads CASKSEGESYEQYF. The CDR3 nucleotides read TGCGCCAGCAAATCGGAGGGGGAGTCCTACGAGCAGTACTTC. The rearrangement joins TRBV5-1 to TRBJ2-7; D possibly matches TRBD1 or TRBD2 (6 bases each). V lost 6 bases to trimming and J lost 1 base, with 14 bases between them. Germline values: CDR1 SGHRS, CDR2 YFSETQ. The CDR3 totals 14 residues.